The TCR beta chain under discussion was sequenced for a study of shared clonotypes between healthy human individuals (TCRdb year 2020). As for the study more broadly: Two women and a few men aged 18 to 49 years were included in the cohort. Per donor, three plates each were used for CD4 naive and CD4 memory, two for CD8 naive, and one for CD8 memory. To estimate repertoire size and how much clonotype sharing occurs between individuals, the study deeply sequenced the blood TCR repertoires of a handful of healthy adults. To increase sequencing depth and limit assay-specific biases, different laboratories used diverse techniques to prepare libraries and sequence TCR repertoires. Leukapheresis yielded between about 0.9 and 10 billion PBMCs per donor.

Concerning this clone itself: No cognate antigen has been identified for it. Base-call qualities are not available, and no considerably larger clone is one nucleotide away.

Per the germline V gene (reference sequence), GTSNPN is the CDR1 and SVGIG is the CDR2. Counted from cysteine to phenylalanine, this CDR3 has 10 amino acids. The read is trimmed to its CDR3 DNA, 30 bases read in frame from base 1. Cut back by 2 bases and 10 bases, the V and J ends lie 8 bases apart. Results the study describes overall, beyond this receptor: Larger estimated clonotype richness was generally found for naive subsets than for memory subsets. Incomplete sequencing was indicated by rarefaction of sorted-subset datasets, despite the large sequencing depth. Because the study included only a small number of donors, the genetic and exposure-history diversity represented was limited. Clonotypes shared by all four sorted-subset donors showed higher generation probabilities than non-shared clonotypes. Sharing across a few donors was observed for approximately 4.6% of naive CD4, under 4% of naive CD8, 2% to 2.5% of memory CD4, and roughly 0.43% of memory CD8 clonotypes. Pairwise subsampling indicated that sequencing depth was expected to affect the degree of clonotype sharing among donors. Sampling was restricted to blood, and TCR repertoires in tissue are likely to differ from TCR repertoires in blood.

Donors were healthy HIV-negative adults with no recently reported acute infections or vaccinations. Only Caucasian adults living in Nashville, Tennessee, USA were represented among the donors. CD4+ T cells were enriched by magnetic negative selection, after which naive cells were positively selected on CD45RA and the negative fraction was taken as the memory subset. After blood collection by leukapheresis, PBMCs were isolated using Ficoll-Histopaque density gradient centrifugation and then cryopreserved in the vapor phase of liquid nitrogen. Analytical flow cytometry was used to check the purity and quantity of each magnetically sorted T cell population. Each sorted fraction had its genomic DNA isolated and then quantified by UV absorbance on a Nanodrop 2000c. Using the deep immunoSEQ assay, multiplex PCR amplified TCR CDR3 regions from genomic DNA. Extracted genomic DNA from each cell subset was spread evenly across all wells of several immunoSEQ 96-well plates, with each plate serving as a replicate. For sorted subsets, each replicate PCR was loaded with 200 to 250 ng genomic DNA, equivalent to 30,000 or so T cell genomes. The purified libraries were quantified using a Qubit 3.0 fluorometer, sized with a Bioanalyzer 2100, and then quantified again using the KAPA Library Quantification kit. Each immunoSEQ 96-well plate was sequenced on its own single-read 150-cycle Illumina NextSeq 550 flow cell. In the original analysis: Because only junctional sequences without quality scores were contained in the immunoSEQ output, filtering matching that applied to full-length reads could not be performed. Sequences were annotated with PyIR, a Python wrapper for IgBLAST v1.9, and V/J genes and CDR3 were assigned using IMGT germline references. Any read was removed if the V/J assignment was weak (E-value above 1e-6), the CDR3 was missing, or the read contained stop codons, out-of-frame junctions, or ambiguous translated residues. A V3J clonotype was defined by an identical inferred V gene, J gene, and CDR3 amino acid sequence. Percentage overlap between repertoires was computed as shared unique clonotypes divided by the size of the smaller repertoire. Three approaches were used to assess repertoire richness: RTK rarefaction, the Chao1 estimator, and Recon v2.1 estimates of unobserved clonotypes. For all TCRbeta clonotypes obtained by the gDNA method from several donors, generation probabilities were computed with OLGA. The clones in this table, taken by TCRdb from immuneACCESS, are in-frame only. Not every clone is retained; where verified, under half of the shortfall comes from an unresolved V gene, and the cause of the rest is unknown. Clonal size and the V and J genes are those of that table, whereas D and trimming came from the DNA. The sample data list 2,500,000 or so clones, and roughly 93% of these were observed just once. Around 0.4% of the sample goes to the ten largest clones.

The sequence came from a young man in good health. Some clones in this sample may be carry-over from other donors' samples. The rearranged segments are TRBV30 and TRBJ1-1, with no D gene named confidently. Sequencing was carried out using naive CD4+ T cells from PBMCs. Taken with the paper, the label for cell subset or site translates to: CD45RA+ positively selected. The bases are TGTGCCTGGAGTCCGACGGGAGCTTTCTTT. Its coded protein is CAWSPTGAFF.